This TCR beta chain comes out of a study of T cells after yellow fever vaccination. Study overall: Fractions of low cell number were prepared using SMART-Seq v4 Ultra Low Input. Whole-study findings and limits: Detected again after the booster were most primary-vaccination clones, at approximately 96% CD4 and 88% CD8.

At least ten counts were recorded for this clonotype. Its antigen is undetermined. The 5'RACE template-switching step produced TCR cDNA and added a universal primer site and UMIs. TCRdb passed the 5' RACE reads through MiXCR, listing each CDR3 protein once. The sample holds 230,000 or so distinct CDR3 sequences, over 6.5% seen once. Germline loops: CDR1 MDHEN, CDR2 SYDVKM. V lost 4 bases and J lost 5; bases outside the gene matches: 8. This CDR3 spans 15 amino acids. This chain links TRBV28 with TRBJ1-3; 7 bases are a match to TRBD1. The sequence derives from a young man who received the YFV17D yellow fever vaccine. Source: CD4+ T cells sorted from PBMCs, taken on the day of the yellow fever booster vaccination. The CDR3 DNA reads TGTGCCAGCAGTTCCGCGGGACAGCTTAGAAACACCATATATTTT. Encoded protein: CASSSAGQLRNTIYF.